A single sample is the source of the 24 T cell receptor beta chains below, sequenced in a study of a mutant IDH1 vaccine in newly diagnosed glioma. The table came from immunoSEQ multiplex PCR; TCRdb's copy has only in-frame clones and leaves some out. The sample lists approximately 61,000 clones; 75% to 85% were seen once. No antigen has been identified for these receptors. Time point described: week 11, during vaccination. The vaccine gave 300 ug of a 20-mer mutant IDH1 peptide subcutaneously per dose. The input for sequencing was PBMCs, taken from a glioma patient whose treatment included an IDH1 peptide vaccine. All receptors come from a man in his forties or fifties with glioma.

The V call is TRBV6-5, the J call TRBJ2-7; possibly TRBD1 or TRBD2 for D (6 bases each). V was cut by 5 bases and J by 5 bases, with 10 bases left in between. The CDR3 covers 12 residues. From germline, CDR1 is MNHEY and CDR2 SVGAGI. The chain's CDR3 is CASSRGPNEQYF. For the CDR3, the DNA is TGTGCCAGCAGTCGGGGGCCCAACGAGCAGTACTTC.

This chain joins TRBV11-3 and TRBJ2-7, with D possibly TRBD2 on 6 matching bases. Trimming removed 6 bases from V and 0 bases from J, with 15 bases in between. The CDR3 is 15 amino acids. Germline V gene data show CDR1 as SGHNT and CDR2 as YENEEA. The CDR3 loop reads CASSLIGTSSYEQYF. CDR3 coding DNA: TGTGCCAGCAGTCTAATTGGGACTTCCTCCTACGAGCAGTACTTC.

CDR3 nucleotides: TGTGCCAGCAGTGCTAGCGGGGTGGAGACCCAGTACTTC. This gives the protein CASSASGVETQYF. The chain recombines TRBV6-1 with TRBJ2-5; TRBD2 aligns across 9 bases. This CDR3 has 13 amino acids. V was clipped by 4 bases and J by 5 bases; unmatched bases: 2. Germline assignment: CDR1 MNHNS and CDR2 SASEGT.

The chain couples TRBV5-1 to TRBJ2-4, with D hard to call. The V and J ends lost 1 base and 5 bases respectively, with 4 bases between them. This CDR3 region has 12 residues. Germline-derived CDR1 and CDR2 are SGHRS and YFSETQ. CDR3 sequence reads: CASSLSENIQYF. The CDR3 DNA sequence: TGCGCCAGCAGCTTGTCAGAAAACATTCAGTACTTC.

The chain recombines TRBV27 with TRBJ2-4; D call uncertain. CDR1 is MNHEY and CDR2 is SMNVEV in the germline V gene (reference sequence). This CDR3 is 22 amino acids long. V gave up 5 bases and J gave up 6 bases, with 38 bases separating them. Here the CDR3 DNA reads TGTGCCAGCAGTCCACAAACGTTGGAAACGTTGACTGACCCGATAGTCTTAAACATTCAGTACTTC. It translates to CASSPQTLETLTDPIVLNIQYF.

This clone appeared a single time. J is TRBJ2-7 and V is TRBV7-9, with TRBD2 matching over 9 bases. Germline V CDR1 and CDR2: SEHNR, FQNEAQ (reference sequence). V lost 7 bases, J lost 5 bases, and 9 bases stayed unmatched. The CDR3 loop spans 14 amino acids. CDR3 coding DNA: TGTGCCAGCACAATAGCGGGAGCGGGAAACGAGCAGTACTTC. This encodes CASTIAGAGNEQYF.

The V call is TRBV28, the J call TRBJ2-3; 12 bases fit TRBD1. CDR3 length: 15 residues. Looked up from germline, CDR1 is MDHEN and CDR2 is SYDVKM. V lost 10 bases, J lost 8 bases, and 13 bases stayed unmatched. CDR3 amino acids: CAIEILGQGAGTQYF. The CDR3 nucleotides are TGTGCCATTGAGATTCTGGGACAGGGGGCAGGTACGCAGTATTTT.

The V call is TRBV2, the J call TRBJ2-2; TRBD2 matches 8 bases. Unmatched junction bases numbered 5, after V lost 7 bases and J lost 1 base. Germline V gives CDR1 SNHLY, CDR2 FYNNEI. The CDR3 covers 15 residues. The CDR3 region has the DNA TGTGCCAGCATCCGGGAGGGCCTGAACACCGGGGAGCTGTTTTTT. Translation gives CASIREGLNTGELFF.

The genes are TRBV5-1 and TRBJ2-1; D is perhaps TRBD2 (6 bases). Looked up from germline, CDR1 is SGHRS and CDR2 is YFSETQ. The CDR3 covers 15 residues. V lost 0 bases and J lost 10, with 17 bases in between. The CDR3 DNA reads TGCGCCAGCAGCTTGGGGGGGACTGAGAATAAGGAGCAGTTCTTC. This gives the protein CASSLGGTENKEQFF.

The rearrangement links TRBV19 to TRBJ1-2; D is ambiguous. Germline CDR1 is LNHDA and CDR2 is SQIVND (reference sequence). Between the trimmed V and J ends, which lost 6 bases and 7 bases, there was a span of 15 bases. The CDR3 is 13 amino acids. The CDR3 coding sequence is TGTGCCAGTAGCCTTCCTACCACCGGTGGCTACACCTTC. It encodes CASSLPTTGGYTF. The full variable domain, rest sourced from reference TRBV19 and TRBJ1-2, is DGGITQSPKYLFRKEGQNVTLSCEQNLNHDAMYWYRQDPGQGLRLIYYSQIVNDFQKGDIAEGYSVSREKKESFPLTVTSAQKNPTAFYLCASSLPTTGGYTFGSGTRLTVV.

The chain links TRBV6-5 to TRBJ2-3; TRBD1 or TRBD2 may be the D gene (5 bases each). Trimming removed 0 bases from V and 3 bases from J, with 13 bases in between. Germline V gene lookup returns CDR1 MNHEY and CDR2 SVGAGI. This CDR3 contains 16 residues. The DNA of the CDR3 is TGTGCCAGCAGTTACTCTGCGGGTTGGGGGACAGATACGCAGTATTTT. Translation gives CASSYSAGWGTDTQYF.

This clone was seen only a few times. The rearrangement joins TRBV10-3 to TRBJ2-3; perhaps TRBD1 as D (6 bases). Trimming pared 6 bases from V and 0 bases from J, leaving 16 bases between. CDR3 length equals 16 residues. The V gene's germline CDR1 is ENHRY and CDR2 SYGVKD. CDR3 DNA: TGTGCCATCAGCGGCAACAGGGACCATAGCACAGATACGCAGTATTTT. The encoded protein is CAISGNRDHSTDTQYF.

The chain uses TRBV9 and TRBJ1-1; the D is unclear. The CDR3 is made up of 14 amino acids. Deletions cut 4 bases from V and 8 bases from J, with 18 bases between. CDR1 and CDR2 (germline): SGDLS, YYNGEE. This CDR3 is CASSPIPTDSEAFF. The CDR3 DNA follows: TGTGCCAGCAGCCCGATTCCGACGGATTCGGAAGCTTTCTTT.

The chain is built from TRBV29-1 and TRBJ2-4; TRBD2 matches 9 bases. This CDR3 has 12 residues. Germline trimming cut 4 bases from V and 8 bases from J; bases unmatched to any gene: 3. Germline CDR1 reads SQVTM; CDR2 reads ANQGSEA. The CDR3: CSVGREGDIQYF. CDR3 nucleotides: TGCAGCGTTGGGCGGGAGGGGGACATTCAGTACTTC.

This clone was seen only a few times. CDR3 sequence reads: CASIGGGTEAFF. In DNA form, the CDR3 reads TGTGCCAGCATCGGGGGAGGGACTGAAGCTTTCTTT. The J gene is TRBJ1-1, the V gene TRBV7-9; the D gene is possibly TRBD1 (5 bases). Per the germline V gene, CDR1 is SEHNR and CDR2 is FQNEAQ (reference sequence). Trimming took 7 bases from V and 5 from J, leaving 11 bases between them. The CDR3 contains 12 residues.

This chain joins TRBV10-3 and TRBJ2-3, with D perhaps matching TRBD1 (6 bases). Germline V gene sequence: CDR1 ENHRY, CDR2 SYGVKD. The V gene lost 10 bases and the J gene lost 0 bases, with 14 bases spanning the gap. This CDR3 has 14 amino acids. This chain's CDR3 is CATRGQPSTDTQYF. In nucleotides, the CDR3 is TGTGCCACCCGAGGACAGCCAAGCACAGATACGCAGTATTTT.

This chain uses TRBV10-3 with TRBJ2-7; tentative D call: TRBD2 (6 bases). CDR1 and CDR2 from the germline V gene are ENHRY and SYGVKD. V shed 0 bases and J shed 0 bases, with 15 bases lying between them. The CDR3 length is 17 residues. The CDR3, as DNA: TGTGCCATCAGTGAGTCGAGTGGGCTAGCGAACTCCTACGAGCAGTACTTC. Translating it yields CAISESSGLANSYEQYF.

This clone has a single count. The chain employs TRBV29-1 and TRBJ1-2, with D tentatively TRBD1 (5 bases). Germline V CDR1 and CDR2: SQVTM, ANQGSEA. This CDR3 contains 12 residues. Trimming pared 4 bases from V and 2 bases from J, leaving 8 bases between. In DNA form, the CDR3 reads TGCAGCGTTGGACAGAGAAACTATGGCTACACCTTC. Residues: CSVGQRNYGYTF.

The chain uses TRBV25-1 and TRBJ2-2; TRBD2 might be the D (7 bases). V lost 6 bases, J lost 6 bases, and 14 bases lay in between. In germline, CDR1 is MGHDK, CDR2 SYGVNS. The CDR3 runs 14 residues. CDR3 nucleotides: TGTGCCAGCAGGGAGGGGGGGTCACCCGGGGAGCTGTTTTTT. Amino acids: CASREGGSPGELFF.

This clone has only one observation. The chain uses TRBV7-2 and TRBJ2-3; 8 positions agree with TRBD1. Trimming cost V 5 bases and J 4 bases; bases outside gene matches: 5. The CDR3 has 14 amino acids. The germline V gene encodes CDR1 SGHTA and CDR2 FQGNSA. The CDR3: CASSPWTGPDTQYF. The CDR3 DNA follows: TGTGCCAGCAGCCCTTGGACAGGGCCAGATACGCAGTATTTT.

V usage is TRBV7-9 and J usage is TRBJ1-2; 9 nucleotides align to TRBD1. The CDR3 loop spans 14 amino acids. Germline trimming cut 4 bases from V and 7 bases from J; bases unmatched to any gene: 7. Germline V CDR1 and CDR2: SEHNR, FQNEAQ (reference sequence). The CDR3 sequence is CASSSRTGEVGYTF. The CDR3 DNA reads TGTGCCAGCAGCTCCCGGACAGGGGAGGTTGGCTACACCTTC.

This chain links TRBV6-6 with TRBJ1-5; D is unresolved. Germline-derived CDR1 and CDR2 are MNHNY and SVGAGI (reference sequence). V lost 5 bases to trimming and J lost 0 bases, with 14 bases between them. CDR3 size: 16 residues. CDR3 DNA: TGTGCCAGCAGTCCCCCCGGTGAGGGTAGCAATCAGCCCCAGCATTTT. As protein: CASSPPGEGSNQPQHF.

This clone showed up just a few times. This sequence joins TRBV10-3 and TRBJ1-1; D gene unclear. The CDR3 covers 13 residues. The germline gives CDR1 ENHRY, CDR2 SYGVKD. V was trimmed by 6 bases and J by 3 bases, leaving 11 bases between them. The CDR3 coding sequence is TGTGCCATCAGGGGTGTAAGTTACACTGAAGCTTTCTTT. Protein product: CAIRGVSYTEAFF.

V usage is TRBV27 and J usage is TRBJ2-2, with D unresolved. Trimming shortened V by 4 bases and J by 1 base, and 4 bases separated the two germline ends. This CDR3 contains 13 residues. CDR1 and CDR2 (germline): MNHEY, SMNVEV (reference sequence). The CDR3 sequence is CASSSVNTGELFF. The CDR3 nucleotides are TGTGCCAGCAGTTCGGTGAACACCGGGGAGCTGTTTTTT.